This TCR beta chain was sequenced during a study of PD-L1 blockade in urothelial cancer. At the level of the study: The number of prior chemotherapy regimens per patient was 0 to 3. Blood was analyzed 3 weeks (second dose) and 6 weeks after treatment start. Blood-derived samples held a median around 140,000 T cells.

Time point denoted: pretreatment peripheral blood. Per patient, between 1 and 8 samples were collected at pretreatment and on-treatment time points. The germline CDR1 and CDR2 sequences are SGHDN and FVKESK. V lost 1 base and J lost 7; bases outside the gene matches: 17. The CDR3 loop spans 19 amino acids. Only in-frame clones appear in the TCRdb table, and some are missing; sequencing was by immunoSEQ multiplex PCR. The repertoire includes over 45,000 clones, more than 70% of them detected once, and 22% sits in the top ten. V gene TRBV14 combines with J gene TRBJ2-4; the match to TRBD2 covers 9 bases. This sequence originates from a man in his 60s with urothelial cancer. The sequencing used PBMCs, collected around atezolizumab (anti-PD-L1) treatment. As DNA, the CDR3 is TGTGCCAGCAGCCAAGGGAGTAGCGGGAGTGACGTTTTAAGGAACATTCAGTACTTC. It yields the protein CASSQGSSGSDVLRNIQYF.